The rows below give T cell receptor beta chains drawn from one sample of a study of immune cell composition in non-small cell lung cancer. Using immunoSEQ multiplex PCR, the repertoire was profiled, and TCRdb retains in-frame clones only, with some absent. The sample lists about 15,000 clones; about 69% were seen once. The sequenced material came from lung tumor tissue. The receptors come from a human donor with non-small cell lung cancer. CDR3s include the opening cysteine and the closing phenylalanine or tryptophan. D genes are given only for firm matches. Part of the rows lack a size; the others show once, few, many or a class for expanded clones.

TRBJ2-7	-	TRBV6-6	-	TGTGCCAGCAGTTACGGCGGGACGGAGTCCTACGAGCAGTACTTC	CASSYGGTESYEQYF
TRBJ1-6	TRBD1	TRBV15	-	TGTGCCACCAGCAGAGATTTGGGGACAGGGCTGGGAGTAATAAATTCACCCCTCCACTTT	CATSRDLGTGLGVINSPLHF
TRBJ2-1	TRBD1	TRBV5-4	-	TGTGCCAGCAGCTCCCGGACAGGGCTGGACAATGAGCAGTTCTTC	CASSSRTGLDNEQFF
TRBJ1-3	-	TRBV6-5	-	TGTGCCAGCACCCCCGGCGGATCTGGAAACACCATATATTTT	CASTPGGSGNTIYF
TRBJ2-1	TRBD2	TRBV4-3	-	TGCGCCAGCAGCCGAGAACTAGCGGAAAGCTCCTACAATGAGCAGTTCTTC	CASSRELAESSYNEQFF
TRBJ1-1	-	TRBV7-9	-	TGTGCCAGCAGCCCGAGATCGGGGGTCCTGGGGACTGAAGCTTTCTTT	CASSPRSGVLGTEAFF
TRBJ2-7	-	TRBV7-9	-	TGCGCCAGCAGCCAAACCGCTGAGGCTTCCTACGAGCAGTACTTC	CASSQTAEASYEQYF
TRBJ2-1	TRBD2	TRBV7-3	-	TGTGCCAGCAGCCCACCCGAGCGGGGGGGTTCCTACAATGAGCAGTTCTTC	CASSPPERGGSYNEQFF
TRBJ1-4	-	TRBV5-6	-	TGTGCCAGCAGCTCGGATCGGGTTGAAAAACTGTTTTTT	CASSSDRVEKLFF
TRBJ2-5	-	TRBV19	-	TGTGCCAGTAGGAGGGGGGAGACCCAGTACTTC	CASRRGETQYF
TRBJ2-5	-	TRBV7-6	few	TGTGCCAGCAGCCCCTCGGGTGAGACCCAGTACTTC	CASSPSGETQYF
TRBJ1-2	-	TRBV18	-	TGTGCCAGCTCACCGTTACTGGACCGGAGGGGCTACACCTTC	CASSPLLDRRGYTF
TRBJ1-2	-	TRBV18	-	TGTGCCAGCTCACCAGCTTTGGGGCAGGATGGCTACACCTTC	CASSPALGQDGYTF
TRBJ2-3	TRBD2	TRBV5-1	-	TGCGCCAGCAGCTTGGGCCTTCCGGGACTAGCACCTACTAGCACAGATACGCAGTATTTT	CASSLGLPGLAPTSTDTQYF
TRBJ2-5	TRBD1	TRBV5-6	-	TGTGCCAGCAGCCCCGGGACAGGGGTTGGAGAGACCCAGTACTTC	CASSPGTGVGETQYF
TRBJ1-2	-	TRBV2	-	TGTGCCAGCAGTGAGGAGACGGACTATGGCTACACCTTC	CASSEETDYGYTF
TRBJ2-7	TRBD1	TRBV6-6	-	TGTGCCAGCCGACAGGGGATAACCTACGAGCAGTACTTC	CASRQGITYEQYF
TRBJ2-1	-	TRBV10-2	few	TGCGCCAGCACCCGCCCAGGGCCCTACAATGAGCAGTTCTTC	CASTRPGPYNEQFF
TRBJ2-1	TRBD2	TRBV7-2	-	TGTGCCAGCAGCTTGAGAGGGACTAGCCCCTACAATGAGCAGTTCTTC	CASSLRGTSPYNEQFF
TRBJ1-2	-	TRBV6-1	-	TGTGCCAGCAGTGACAGGCCTTATGGCTACACCTTC	CASSDRPYGYTF
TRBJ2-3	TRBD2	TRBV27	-	TGTGCCAGCAGTTTAGGAGCGGGGCTCACAGATACGCAGTATTTT	CASSLGAGLTDTQYF
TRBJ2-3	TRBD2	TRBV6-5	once	TGTGCCAGCAGTCTCACCGGGACTAGCTCAGATACGCAGTATTTT	CASSLTGTSSDTQYF
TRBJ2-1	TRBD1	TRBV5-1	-	TGCGCCAGCAGCCCGGGACAGGAACACAATGAGCAGTTCTTC	CASSPGQEHNEQFF
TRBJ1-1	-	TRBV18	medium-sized	TGTGCCAGCTCACCACCGTGGGCGGGGGGCATCGCTGAAGCTTTCTTT	CASSPPWAGGIAEAFF
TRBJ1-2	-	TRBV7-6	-	TGTGCCAGCAGCCCTCATCTACAGGGCGTCTATGGCTACACCTTC	CASSPHLQGVYGYTF
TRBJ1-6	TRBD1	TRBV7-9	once	TGTGCCAGCAGCTTCGAGTTTGGGACAGGACTAAGTAATTCACCCCTCCACTTT	CASSFEFGTGLSNSPLHF
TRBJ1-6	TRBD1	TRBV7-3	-	TGTGCCAGCAGCACAGGGGACTCCCGGCTGGGTTCACCCCTCCACTTT	CASSTGDSRLGSPLHF
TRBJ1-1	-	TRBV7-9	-	TGTGCCAGCAGTTACCAATTCGGGGGTGCGGGCACTGAAGCTTTCTTT	CASSYQFGGAGTEAFF
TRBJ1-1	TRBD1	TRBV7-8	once	TGTGCCAGCAGCTTAGTTAGGGGGCGAACTGAAGCTTTCTTT	CASSLVRGRTEAFF
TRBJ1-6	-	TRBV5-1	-	TGCGCCAGCAGCAAAGAGGGGAGGGACTCACCCCTCCACTTT	CASSKEGRDSPLHF
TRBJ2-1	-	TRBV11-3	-	TGTGCCAGCAGCACGGGGGTAGGGAATGAGCAGTTCTTC	CASSTGVGNEQFF
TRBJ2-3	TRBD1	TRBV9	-	TGTGCCAGCAGCGAGGAGGGGGGCGGACAGGGTACGCAGTATTTT	CASSEEGGGQGTQYF
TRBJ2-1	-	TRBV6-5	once	TGTGCCAGCAGATATCCGGGAACCATCAATGAGCAGTTCTTC	CASRYPGTINEQFF
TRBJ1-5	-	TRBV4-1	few	TGCGCCAGCAGCCAAGATCAGGTTCAGCCCCAGCATTTT	CASSQDQVQPQHF
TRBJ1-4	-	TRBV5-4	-	TGTGCCAGCACCAGAGGGTTAGCGGGAGAAAAACTGTTTTTT	CASTRGLAGEKLFF
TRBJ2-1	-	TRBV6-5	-	TGTGCCAGCAGCTACTCGGCCCCGTATAACAATGAGCAGTTCTTC	CASSYSAPYNNEQFF
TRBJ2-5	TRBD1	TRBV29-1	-	TGCAGCGTCGCCGGGACAGTTCATTGGGAGACCCAGTACTTC	CSVAGTVHWETQYF
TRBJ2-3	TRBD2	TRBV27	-	TGTGCCAGCAGTTTTTGGCGGGGGGCCACAGATACGCAGTATTTT	CASSFWRGATDTQYF
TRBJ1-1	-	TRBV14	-	TGTGCCAGCAGCCAACAGGGGAACACTGAAGCTTTCTTT	CASSQQGNTEAFF
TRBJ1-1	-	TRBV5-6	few	TGTGCCAGCAGCTTGGACCGTAGGCAGGGACTAAGCACTGAAGCTTTCTTT	CASSLDRRQGLSTEAFF
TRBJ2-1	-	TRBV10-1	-	TGCGCCAGCAGTGAAGGGGCCTACAATGAGCAGTTCTTC	CASSEGAYNEQFF
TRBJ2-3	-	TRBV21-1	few	TGTGCCAGCAGCAAACGTACTACAGGGCCCCCAGATACGCAGTATTTT	CASSKRTTGPPDTQYF
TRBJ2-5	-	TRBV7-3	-	TGTGCCAGCAGCTTAATAGGGGGAGAGACCCAGTACTTC	CASSLIGGETQYF
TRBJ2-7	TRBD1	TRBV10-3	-	TGTGCCATCAGTGGTCGGACAGGCTTCACCTACGAGCAGTACTTC	CAISGRTGFTYEQYF
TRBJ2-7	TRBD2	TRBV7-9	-	TGTGCCAGCAGCCCCCTAGCGGGGAGTTCCTACGAGCAGTACTTC	CASSPLAGSSYEQYF
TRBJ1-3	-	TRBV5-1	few	TGCGCCAGCAGCTTGGCCCCGGGAAACACCATATATTTT	CASSLAPGNTIYF
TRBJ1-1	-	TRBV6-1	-	TGTGCCAGCAGTGAAGCTCAGTGGCGGGGTGAAGCTTTCTTT	CASSEAQWRGEAFF
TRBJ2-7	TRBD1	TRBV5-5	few	TGTGCCAGCAGCGCCTACAGGGGTTCTTCCGAGCAGTACTTC	CASSAYRGSSEQYF
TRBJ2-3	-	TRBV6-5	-	TGTGCCACCCTTATACTAGAAACAGATACGCAGTATTTT	CATLILETDTQYF
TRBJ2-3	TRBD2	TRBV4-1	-	TGCGCCAGCAGCCAAGTTGCGGCGGGGGGCGAGGCGCAGTATTTT	CASSQVAAGGEAQYF